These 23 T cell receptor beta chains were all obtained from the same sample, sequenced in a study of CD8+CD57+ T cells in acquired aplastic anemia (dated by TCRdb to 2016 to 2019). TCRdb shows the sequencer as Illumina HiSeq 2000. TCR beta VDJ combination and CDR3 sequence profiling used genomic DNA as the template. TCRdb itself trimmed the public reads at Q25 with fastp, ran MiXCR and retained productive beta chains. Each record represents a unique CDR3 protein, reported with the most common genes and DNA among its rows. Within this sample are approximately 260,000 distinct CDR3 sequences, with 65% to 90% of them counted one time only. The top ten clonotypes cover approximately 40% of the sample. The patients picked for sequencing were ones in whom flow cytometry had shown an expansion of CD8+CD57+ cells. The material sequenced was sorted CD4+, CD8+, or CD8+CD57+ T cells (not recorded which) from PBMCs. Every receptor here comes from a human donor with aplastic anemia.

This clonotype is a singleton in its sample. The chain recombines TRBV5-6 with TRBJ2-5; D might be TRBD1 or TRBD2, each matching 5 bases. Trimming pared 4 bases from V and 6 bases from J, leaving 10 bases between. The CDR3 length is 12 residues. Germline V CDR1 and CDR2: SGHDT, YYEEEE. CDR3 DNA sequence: TGTGCCAGCAGCGCGACGGGACAGACCCAGTACTTC. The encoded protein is CASSATGQTQYF. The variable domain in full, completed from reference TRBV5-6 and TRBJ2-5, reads DAGVTQSPTHLIKTRGQQVTLRCSPKSGHDTVSWYQQALGQGPQFIFQYYEEEERQRGNFPDRFSGHQFPNYSSELNVNALLLGDSALYLCASSATGQTQYFGPGTRLLVL.

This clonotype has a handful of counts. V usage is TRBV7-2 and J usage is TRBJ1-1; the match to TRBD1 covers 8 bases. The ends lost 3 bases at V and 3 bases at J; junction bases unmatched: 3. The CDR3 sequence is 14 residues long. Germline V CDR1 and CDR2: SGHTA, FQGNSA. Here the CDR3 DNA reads TGTGCCAGCAGCTTGGACAGGGAGGACACTGAAGCTTTCTTT. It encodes CASSLDREDTEAFF.

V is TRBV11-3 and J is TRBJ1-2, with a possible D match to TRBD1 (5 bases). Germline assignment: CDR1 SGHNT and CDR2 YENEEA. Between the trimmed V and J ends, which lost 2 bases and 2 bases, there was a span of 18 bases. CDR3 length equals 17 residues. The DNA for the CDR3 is TGTGCCAGCAGCTTATTAAGGGGAGGAGGGTCAAACTATGGCTACACCTTC. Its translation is CASSLLRGGGSNYGYTF.

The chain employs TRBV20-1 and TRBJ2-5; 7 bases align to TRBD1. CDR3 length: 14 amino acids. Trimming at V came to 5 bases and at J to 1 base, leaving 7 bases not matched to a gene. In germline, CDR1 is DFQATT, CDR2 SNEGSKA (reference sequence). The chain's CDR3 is CSAHSGTAQETQYF. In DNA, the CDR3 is TGCAGTGCTCATAGTGGGACAGCCCAAGAGACCCAGTACTTC.

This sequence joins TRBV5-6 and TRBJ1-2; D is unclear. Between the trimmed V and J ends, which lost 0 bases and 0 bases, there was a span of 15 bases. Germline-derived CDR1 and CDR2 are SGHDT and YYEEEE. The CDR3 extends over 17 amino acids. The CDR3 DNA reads TGTGCCAGCAGCTTGGCTTCAGGTTCCCATGCTAACTATGGCTACACCTTC. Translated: CASSLASGSHANYGYTF.

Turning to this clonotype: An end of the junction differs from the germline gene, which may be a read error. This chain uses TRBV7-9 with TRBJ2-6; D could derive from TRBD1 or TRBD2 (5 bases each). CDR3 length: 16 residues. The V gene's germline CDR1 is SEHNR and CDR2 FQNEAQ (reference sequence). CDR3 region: CASSLARSYGADVLTF. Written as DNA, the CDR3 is TGTGCCAGCAGCTTAGCGAGAAGCTACGGGGCCGACGTCCTGACTTTC.

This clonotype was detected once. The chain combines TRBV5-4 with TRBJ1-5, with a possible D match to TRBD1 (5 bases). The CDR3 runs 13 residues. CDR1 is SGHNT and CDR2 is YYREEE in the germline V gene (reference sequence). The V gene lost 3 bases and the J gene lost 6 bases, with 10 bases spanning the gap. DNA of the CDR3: TGTGCCAGCAGCTATACTGGGGCTCAGCCCCAGCATTTT. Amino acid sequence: CASSYTGAQPQHF.

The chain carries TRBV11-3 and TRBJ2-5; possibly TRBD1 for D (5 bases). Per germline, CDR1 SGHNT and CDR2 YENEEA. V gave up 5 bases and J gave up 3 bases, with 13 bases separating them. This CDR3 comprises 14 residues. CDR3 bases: TGTGCCAGCAGCAGGGGCCCCACAGAAGAGACCCAGTACTTC. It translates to CASSRGPTEETQYF.

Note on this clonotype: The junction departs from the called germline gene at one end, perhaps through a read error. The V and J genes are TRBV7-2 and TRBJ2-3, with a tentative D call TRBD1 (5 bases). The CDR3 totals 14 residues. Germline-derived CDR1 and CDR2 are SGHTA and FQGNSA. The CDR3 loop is CASSYDSQYGYNFF. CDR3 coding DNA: TGTGCCAGCAGTTACGACAGTCAATATGGCTACAACTTCTTT.

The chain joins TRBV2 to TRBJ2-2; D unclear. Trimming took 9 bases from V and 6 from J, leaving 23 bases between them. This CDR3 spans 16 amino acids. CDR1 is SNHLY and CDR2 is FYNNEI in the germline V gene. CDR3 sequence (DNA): TGTGCCAGTGGAGTGTGGTGGAAAGATAACCCCGGGGAGCTGTTTTTT. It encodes CASGVWWKDNPGELFF.

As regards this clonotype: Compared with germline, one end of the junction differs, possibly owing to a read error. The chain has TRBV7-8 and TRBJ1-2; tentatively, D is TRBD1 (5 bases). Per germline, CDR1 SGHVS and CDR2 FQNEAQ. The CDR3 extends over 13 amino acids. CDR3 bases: TGTGCCAGCAGCCAAGGTCCAGACGGGGCAGCCACTTTC. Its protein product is CASSQGPDGAATF.

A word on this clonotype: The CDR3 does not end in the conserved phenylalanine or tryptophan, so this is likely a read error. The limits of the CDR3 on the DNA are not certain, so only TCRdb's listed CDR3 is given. This CDR3 is CASSDGGPLEQLFGL. J is TRBJ2-7 and V is TRBV2; TRBD1 reflects the table's D call only, with no check against the DNA. The CDR3 numbers 15 amino acids, ends counted. Germline V gene data show CDR1 as SNHLY and CDR2 as FYNNEI.

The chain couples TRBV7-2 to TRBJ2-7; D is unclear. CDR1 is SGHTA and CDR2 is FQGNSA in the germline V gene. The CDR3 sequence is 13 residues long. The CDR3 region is CASSLMTGYDQYV. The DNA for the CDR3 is TGTGCCAGCAGCCTCATGACTGGCTACGACCAGTACGTC.

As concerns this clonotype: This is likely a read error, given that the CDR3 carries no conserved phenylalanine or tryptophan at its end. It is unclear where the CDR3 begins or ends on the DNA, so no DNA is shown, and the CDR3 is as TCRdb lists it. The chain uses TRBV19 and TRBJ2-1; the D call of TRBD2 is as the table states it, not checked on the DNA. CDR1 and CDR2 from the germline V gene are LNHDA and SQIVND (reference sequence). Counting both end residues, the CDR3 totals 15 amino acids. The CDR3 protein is CASSIASGANKAQFV.

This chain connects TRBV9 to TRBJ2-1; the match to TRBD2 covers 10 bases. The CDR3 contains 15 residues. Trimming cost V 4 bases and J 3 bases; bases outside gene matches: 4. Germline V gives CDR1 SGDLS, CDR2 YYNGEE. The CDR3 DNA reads TGTGCCAGCAGCCCAAGCGGGAGGGGCTACAATGAGCAGTTCTTC. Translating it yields CASSPSGRGYNEQFF. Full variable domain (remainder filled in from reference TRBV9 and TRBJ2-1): DSGVTQTPKHLITATGQRVTLRCSPRSGDLSVYWYQQSLDQGLQFLIQYYNGEERAKGNILERFSAQQFPDLHSELNLSSLELGDSALYFCASSPSGRGYNEQFFGPGTRLTVL.

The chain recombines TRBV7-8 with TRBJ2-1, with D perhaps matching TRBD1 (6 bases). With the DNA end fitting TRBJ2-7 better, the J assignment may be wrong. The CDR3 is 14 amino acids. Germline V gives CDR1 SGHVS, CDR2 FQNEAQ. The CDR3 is CASSPQGSDNKQYF. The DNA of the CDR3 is TGTGCCAGCAGCCCACAGGGTAGTGACAATAAGCAGTACTTC.

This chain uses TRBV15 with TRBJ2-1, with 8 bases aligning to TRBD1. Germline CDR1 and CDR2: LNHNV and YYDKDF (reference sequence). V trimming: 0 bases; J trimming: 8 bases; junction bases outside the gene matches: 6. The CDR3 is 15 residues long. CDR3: CATSRDRQGIDEQFF. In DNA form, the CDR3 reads TGTGCCACCAGCAGAGATAGACAGGGGATCGATGAGCAGTTCTTC.

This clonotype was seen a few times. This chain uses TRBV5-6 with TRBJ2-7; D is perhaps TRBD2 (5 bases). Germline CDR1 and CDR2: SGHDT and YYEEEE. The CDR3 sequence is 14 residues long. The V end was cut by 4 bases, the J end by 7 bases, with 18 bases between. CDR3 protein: CASSLGSRAGEQYV. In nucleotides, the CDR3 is TGTGCCAGCAGCCTAGGGTCGAGGGCCGGGGAGCAGTACGTC.

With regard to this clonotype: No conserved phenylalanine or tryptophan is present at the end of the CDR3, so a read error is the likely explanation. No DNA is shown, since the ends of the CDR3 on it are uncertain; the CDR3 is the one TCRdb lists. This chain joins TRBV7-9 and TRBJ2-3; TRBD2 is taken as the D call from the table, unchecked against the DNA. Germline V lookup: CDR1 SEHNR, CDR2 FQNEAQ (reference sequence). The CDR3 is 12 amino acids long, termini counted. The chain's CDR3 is CASSVGSGYGAN.

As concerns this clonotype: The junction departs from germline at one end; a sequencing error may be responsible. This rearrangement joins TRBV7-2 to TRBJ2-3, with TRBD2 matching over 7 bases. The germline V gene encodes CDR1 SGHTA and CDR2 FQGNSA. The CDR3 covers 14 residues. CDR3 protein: CASSPAGRPETQYF. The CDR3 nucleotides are TGTGCCAGCAGCCCAGCGGGACGGCCAGAGACGCAGTATTTT.

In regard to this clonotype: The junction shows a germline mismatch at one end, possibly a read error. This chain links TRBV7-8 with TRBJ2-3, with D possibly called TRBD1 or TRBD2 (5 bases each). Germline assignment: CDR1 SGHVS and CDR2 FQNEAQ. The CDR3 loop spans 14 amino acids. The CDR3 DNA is TGTGCCAGCAGCTTTCAGGGAGACGCGGCAGCCCAGTCTTTT. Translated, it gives CASSFQGDAAAQSF.

The CDR3 is CASSWGGASNYGYLHF. The CDR3 bases are TGTGCCAGCAGCTGGGGTGGAGCCTCAAACTATGGCTACCTCCACTTT. The chain combines TRBV11-2 with TRBJ1-6; D ambiguous. CDR3 size: 16 residues. Per germline, CDR1 SGHAT and CDR2 FQNNGV. Trimming left V 4 bases short and J 15 bases short, with 25 bases between.

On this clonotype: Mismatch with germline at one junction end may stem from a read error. In DNA, the CDR3 is TGTGCCAGCGGCGTCGGAGGTCCAGCGAGAGACTATGATCAGCCCTTC. Translated, it gives CASGVGGPARDYDQPF. The chain combines TRBV2 with TRBJ2-1; a weak D match, TRBD2 (5 bases). CDR1 is SNHLY and CDR2 is FYNNEI in the germline V gene. CDR3 length equals 16 residues.